Listed here are 20 T cell receptor beta chains from one sample, sequenced in a study of OX40 agonist ivuxolimab in advanced cancers. The repertoire was sequenced with immunoSEQ multiplex PCR; TCRdb's copy has only in-frame clones and lacks some. The sample yields more than 75,000 clones, roughly 85% seen once. The sample here was CD4+ or CD8+ T cells sorted from blood, taken in a trial of the OX40 agonist ivuxolimab. Receptor source: an adult with an advanced solid tumor such as melanoma, head and neck, liver or kidney cancer.

The chain has TRBV27 and TRBJ1-5; D gene unclear. CDR3 length: 13 amino acids. The germline gives CDR1 MNHEY, CDR2 SMNVEV (reference sequence). The ends were cut back, 3 bases at V and 3 bases at J, with 6 bases in the middle. CDR3 amino acids: CASSFQVNQPQHF. In DNA, the CDR3 is TGTGCCAGCAGTTTTCAGGTCAATCAGCCCCAGCATTTT.

A single count supports this clone. The V gene is TRBV29-1, the J gene TRBJ2-1; TRBD2 aligns across 8 bases. The CDR3 extends over 15 amino acids. Germline CDR1 and CDR2: SQVTM and ANQGSEA. J was trimmed by 4 bases and V by 4 bases; bases with no gene match: 9. The CDR3 DNA reads as TGCAGCGTTGGGGGTTTTGGGACTAGTTACAATGAGCAGTTCTTC. Translated: CSVGGFGTSYNEQFF.

The J gene is TRBJ2-1, the V gene TRBV7-2; D not resolved. From germline, CDR1 is SGHTA and CDR2 FQGNSA. The CDR3 is 13 residues long. Deletions cut 5 bases from V and 6 bases from J, with 11 bases between. CDR3 DNA: TGTGCCAGCAGCCCGCGACCGGCCAATGAGCAGTTCTTC. Amino acids: CASSPRPANEQFF.

This clone was found once. The V call is TRBV7-9, the J call TRBJ2-7; 7 positions agree with TRBD2. There are 14 residues in the CDR3. Per the germline V gene, CDR1 is SEHNR and CDR2 is FQNEAQ (reference sequence). V lost 3 bases to trimming and J lost 4 bases; unmatched junction nucleotides: 6. CDR3 in amino acids: CASSFKGGPYEQYF. Here the CDR3 DNA reads TGTGCCAGCAGCTTCAAGGGAGGGCCGTACGAGCAGTACTTC.

The chain joins TRBV18 to TRBJ1-2, with TRBD1 as a possible D gene (6 bases). V lost 3 bases, J lost 7 bases, and 9 bases lay in between. Germline V gene data show CDR1 as KGHSH and CDR2 as LQKENI. The length of the CDR3 is 12 residues. CDR3 bases: TGTGCCAGCTCACCGGGGGCCCTTGGCTACACCTTC. It codes for CASSPGALGYTF.

This clone was detected once. This sequence joins TRBV27 and TRBJ1-2; 11 nucleotides align to TRBD1. Trimming at V came to 6 bases and at J to 4 bases, leaving 10 bases not matched to a gene. Germline-derived CDR1 and CDR2 are MNHEY and SMNVEV (reference sequence). The CDR3 totals 16 residues. CDR3 bases: TGTGCCAGCAGCCATAGAGGGACAGGGGGTTCCTATGGCTACACCTTC. The encoded protein is CASSHRGTGGSYGYTF.

This sequence joins TRBV6-6 and TRBJ2-3; 9 nucleotides agree with TRBD1. Trimming at V came to 8 bases and at J to 4 bases, leaving 10 bases not matched to a gene. CDR3 length equals 15 residues. From germline, CDR1 is MNHNY and CDR2 SVGAGI (reference sequence). CDR3 sequence reads: CASAPPGQGSDTQYF. CDR3 in DNA: TGTGCCAGCGCGCCACCGGGACAGGGTTCAGATACGCAGTATTTT.

V gene TRBV10-1 combines with J gene TRBJ2-3; weak D call: TRBD2 (5 bases). V lost 3 bases, J lost 0 bases, and 13 bases lay in between. Germline CDR1 and CDR2: WNHNN and SYGVQD (reference sequence). The CDR3 covers 16 residues. CDR3 DNA: TGCGCCAGCAGTGAATCCCGGGGATTTAGCACAGATACGCAGTATTTT. Encoded protein: CASSESRGFSTDTQYF.

The chain employs TRBV5-1 and TRBJ2-2; the match to TRBD2 covers 12 bases. The CDR3 is 17 residues long. The J segment lost 4 bases and the V segment lost 0 bases, leaving 4 bases of the junction unmatched. Germline V lookup: CDR1 SGHRS, CDR2 YFSETQ. CDR3 protein: CASSLALAGGLTGELFF. DNA of the CDR3: TGCGCCAGCAGCTTGGCCCTAGCGGGAGGGCTCACCGGGGAGCTGTTTTTT.

This clone was detected once. This chain uses TRBV4-2 with TRBJ2-5; TRBD2 agrees at 9 bases. The end of the DNA aligns better with TRBJ2-7, so the J call may be wrong. The CDR3 consists of 15 residues. Germline CDR1 and CDR2: LGHNA and YNFKEQ. The CDR3 coding sequence is TGTGCCAGCAGCCAGGCTAGCGGGGCGTCCTACGAGCAGTACTTC. Amino acids: CASSQASGASYEQYF.

The rearrangement joins TRBV2 to TRBJ2-7; D is possibly TRBD1 (5 bases). CDR1 SNHLY and CDR2 FYNNEI come from the germline V gene. This CDR3 is built from 12 residues. Trimming took 7 bases from V and 4 from J, leaving 11 bases between them. This CDR3 is CASTLTAYEQYF. CDR3 nucleotides: TGTGCCAGCACTTTGACAGCGTACGAGCAGTACTTC.

The genes are TRBV4-3 and TRBJ2-7, with D tentatively TRBD1 (6 bases). CDR3 length equals 15 residues. Trimming stripped 1 base from V and 5 bases from J, with 15 bases between. CDR1 and CDR2 from the germline V gene are LGHNA and YSLEER. The CDR3 sequence is CASSQGSQGFDEQYF. For the CDR3, the DNA is TGCGCCAGCAGCCAAGGGTCACAGGGATTCGACGAGCAGTACTTC.

The rearrangement joins TRBV15 to TRBJ1-1; the D is unclear. Trimming pared 6 bases from V and 1 base from J, leaving 12 bases between. The length of the CDR3 is 14 residues. Germline V gene sequence: CDR1 LNHNV, CDR2 YYDKDF (reference sequence). CDR3 in amino acids: CATREEGWNTEAFF. CDR3 nucleotides: TGTGCCACCAGGGAGGAAGGGTGGAACACTGAAGCTTTCTTT.

The chain couples TRBV10-3 to TRBJ2-7; D is unresolved. The germline V and J ends were trimmed by 4 bases and 6 bases, with 7 bases remaining between them. Germline CDR1 is ENHRY and CDR2 is SYGVKD. This CDR3 has 11 amino acids. The CDR3 loop reads CAISGGSEQYF. For the CDR3, the DNA is TGTGCCATCAGTGGAGGAAGCGAGCAGTACTTC.

The V and J genes are TRBV20-1 and TRBJ1-1; D gene ambiguous. The CDR3 sequence is 11 residues long. The germline V and J ends were trimmed by 1 base and 10 bases, with 10 bases remaining between them. Germline V lookup: CDR1 DFQATT, CDR2 SNEGSKA (reference sequence). The CDR3 reads CSARGTLGAFF. DNA of the CDR3: TGCAGTGCTAGAGGGACCCTAGGAGCTTTCTTT.

The genes are TRBV6-4 and TRBJ2-3, with a weak D call TRBD2 (6 bases). The CDR3 has 14 residues. The V gene lost 6 bases and the J gene lost 1 base, with 11 bases spanning the gap. The germline gives CDR1 MRHNA, CDR2 SNTAGT. This chain's CDR3 is CASSPTGGTDTQYF. DNA of the CDR3: TGTGCCAGCAGCCCGACGGGGGGCACAGATACGCAGTATTTT.

This clone was seen a handful of times. V gene TRBV2 combines with J gene TRBJ1-2; D gene ambiguous. CDR3 length: 10 amino acids. CDR1 is SNHLY, CDR2 FYNNEI, per germline. V was cut by 9 bases and J by 3 bases, with 5 bases left in between. The CDR3 reads CASPDYGYTF. As DNA, the CDR3 is TGTGCCAGTCCTGACTATGGCTACACCTTC. Drawing the rest from reference TRBV2 and TRBJ1-2, the complete variable domain is EPEVTQTPSHQVTQMGQEVILRCVPISNHLYFYWYRQILGQKVEFLVSFYNNEISEKSEIFDDQFSVERPDGSNFTLKIRSTKLEDSAMYFCASPDYGYTFGSGTRLTVV.

J is TRBJ2-3 and V is TRBV15; either TRBD1 or TRBD2 may fit D (5 bases each). Germline CDR1 reads LNHNV; CDR2 reads YYDKDF (reference sequence). Deletions cut 6 bases from V and 0 bases from J, with 10 bases between. This CDR3 is 14 amino acids long. CDR3 in DNA: TGTGCCACCAGAAGGGACCCGAGCACAGATACGCAGTATTTT. Its translation is CATRRDPSTDTQYF.

The chain links TRBV5-1 to TRBJ1-2; tentative D call: TRBD1 (5 bases). This CDR3 has 13 amino acids. The V end was cut by 2 bases, the J end by 6 bases, with 11 bases between. Germline V gene data show CDR1 as SGHRS and CDR2 as YFSETQ. CDR3 loop: CASSFGWGDGYTF. CDR3 DNA: TGCGCCAGCAGCTTTGGCTGGGGCGATGGCTACACCTTC.

The chain recombines TRBV9 with TRBJ2-1; D gene uncertain. The CDR3 extends over 14 amino acids. The ends were cut back, 7 bases at V and 7 bases at J, with 18 bases in the middle. Germline values: CDR1 SGDLS, CDR2 YYNGEE. The CDR3 region is CASALTPLGNEQFF. CDR3 sequence (DNA): TGTGCCAGCGCGCTTACCCCATTAGGGAATGAGCAGTTCTTC.